The rows below give T cell receptor beta chains drawn from one sample of a study of CD8+ T cells in alopecia areata. Sequencing used immunoSEQ multiplex PCR; TCRdb keeps in-frame clones, though not all of them. The repertoire holds roughly 150,000 clones, with around 55% as singletons. The sample in question was CD8+ T cells sorted from blood, obtained at week 0. Receptors originate from a human donor with alopecia areata. CDR3s include the opening cysteine and the closing phenylalanine or tryptophan. Fields, in order: V gene, CDR3 length, D gene, J gene, clone size, CDR3 protein, CDR3 DNA. A D gene is named only where the DNA matches it firmly. For some rows the clone size is stated as once, few or many, or as a class when expanded; others skip it.

TRBV5-1	14	NA	TRBJ1-1	NA	CASSLVRGAPEAFF	TGCGCCAGCAGCTTGGTTAGAGGGGCACCTGAAGCTTTCTTT
TRBV6-5	14	NA	TRBJ2-7	NA	CASSYSIGTYEQYF	TGTGCCAGCAGTTACTCGATCGGAACCTACGAGCAGTACTTC
TRBV5-1	14	TRBD1	TRBJ2-7	NA	CASSQGQGNYEQYF	TGCGCCAGCAGCCAGGGACAGGGAAACTACGAGCAGTACTTC
TRBV7-3	15	NA	TRBJ2-1	few	CASSQDGGSYNEQFF	TGCGCCAGCAGCCAAGACGGCGGATCCTACAATGAGCAGTTCTTC
TRBV30	12	NA	TRBJ2-2	NA	CGGRPNTGELFF	TGTGGCGGACGGCCGAACACCGGGGAGCTGTTTTTT
TRBV29-1	14	TRBD1	TRBJ1-2	NA	CSAPGQGGNYGYTF	TGCAGCGCTCCGGGACAGGGTGGGAACTATGGCTACACCTTC
TRBV12-5	14	NA	TRBJ2-3	NA	CASVREASSDTQYF	TGTGCTAGTGTGCGCGAGGCATCATCAGATACGCAGTATTTT
TRBV7-9	14	TRBD1	TRBJ1-2	NA	CASSLAMTGDGYTF	TGTGCCAGCAGCTTAGCAATGACAGGGGATGGCTACACCTTC
TRBV27	14	NA	TRBJ2-7	NA	CASSFNSVGYEQYF	TGTGCCAGCAGTTTTAACTCGGTGGGCTACGAGCAGTACTTC
TRBV15	12	NA	TRBJ2-3	few	CATSRGPDTQYF	TGTGCCACCAGCAGGGGACCAGATACGCAGTATTTT
TRBV29-1	18	NA	TRBJ1-2	NA	CSVEAPPEDSSRYYGYTF	TGCAGCGTTGAAGCCCCACCTGAAGACAGCAGTAGGTACTATGGCTACACCTTC
TRBV29-1	14	TRBD2	TRBJ2-7	NA	CSVELGTSGYEQYF	TGCAGCGTTGAACTGGGGACTAGCGGATACGAGCAGTACTTC
TRBV27	11	NA	TRBJ2-7	few	CASSSNYEQYF	TGTGCCAGCAGTTCGAACTACGAGCAGTACTTC
TRBV19	12	NA	TRBJ1-1	NA	CATNPGTPEAFF	TGTGCCACCAACCCCGGCACTCCTGAAGCTTTCTTT
TRBV9	14	NA	TRBJ2-1	NA	CASSVGLRGNEQFF	TGTGCCAGCAGCGTAGGTTTAAGGGGCAATGAGCAGTTCTTC
TRBV5-1	15	TRBD1	TRBJ1-1	few	CASSFTGQGNTEAFF	TGCGCCAGCAGCTTCACCGGACAGGGTAACACTGAAGCTTTCTTT
TRBV4-1	20	NA	TRBJ1-6	medium-sized	CASSQVLRQILSSYNSPLHF	TGCGCCAGCAGCCAAGTCCTACGGCAGATTCTGAGCTCCTATAATTCACCCCTCCACTTT
TRBV14	14	NA	TRBJ2-2	few	CASSQGTLTGELFF	TGTGCCAGCAGCCAAGGCACGTTAACCGGGGAGCTGTTTTTT
TRBV13	15	TRBD1	TRBJ2-1	few	CASSLGTGGFNEQFF	TGTGCCAGCAGCTTAGGGACAGGGGGATTCAATGAGCAGTTCTTC
TRBV4-3	15	NA	TRBJ2-3	NA	CASSQDQRYTDTQYF	TGCGCCAGCAGCCAAGATCAACGTTACACAGATACGCAGTATTTT